The subject of this entry is one T cell receptor beta chain. The table came from immunoSEQ multiplex PCR; TCRdb's copy has only in-frame clones and leaves some out. The table shows about 130,000 clones, with about 90% occurring only once. From germline, CDR1 is SGHDT and CDR2 YYEEEE. Unmatched junction bases numbered 7, after V lost 1 base and J lost 0 bases. CDR3 size: 17 residues. These data come from a study of control samples from healthy donors and cancer patients. The rearrangement links TRBV5-6 to TRBJ2-4; 7 nucleotides match TRBD2. The TCR originated in a woman aged 50 to 60 in good health. The sample consisted of blood. CDR3 coding DNA: TGTGCCAGCAGCTTGTTACCTGGCGGGGGAGCCAAAAACATTCAGTACTTC. Translating it yields CASSLLPGGGAKNIQYF.